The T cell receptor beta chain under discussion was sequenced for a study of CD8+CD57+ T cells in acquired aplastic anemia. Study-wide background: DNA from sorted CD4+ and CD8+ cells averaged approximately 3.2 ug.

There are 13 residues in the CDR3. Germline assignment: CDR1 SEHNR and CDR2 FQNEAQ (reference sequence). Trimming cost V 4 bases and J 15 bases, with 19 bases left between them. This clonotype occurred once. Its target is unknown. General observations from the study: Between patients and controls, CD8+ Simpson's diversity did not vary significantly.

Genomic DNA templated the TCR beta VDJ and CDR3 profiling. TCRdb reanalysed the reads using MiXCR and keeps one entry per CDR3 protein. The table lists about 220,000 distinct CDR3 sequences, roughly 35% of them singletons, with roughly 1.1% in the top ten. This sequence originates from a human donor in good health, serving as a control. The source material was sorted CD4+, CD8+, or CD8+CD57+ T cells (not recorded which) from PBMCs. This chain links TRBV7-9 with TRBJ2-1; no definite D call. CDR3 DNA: TGTGCCAGCAGCTCCCAACAGAGGAATATCGCGTTCTTC. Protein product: CASSSQQRNIAFF.